The 22 T cell receptor beta chains listed next were all sequenced from one sample in a study of CD8+CD57+ T cells in acquired aplastic anemia. Profiling of TCR beta VDJ combinations and CDR3 sequences used genomic DNA as template. MiXCR, applied by TCRdb to the reads, yields one record per CDR3 protein. This table holds about half a million distinct CDR3 sequences, around a third found once. CD8+CD57+ cell expansion, shown by flow cytometry, had occurred in the patients selected for sequencing. The source material was sorted CD4+, CD8+, or CD8+CD57+ T cells (not recorded which) from PBMCs. The receptors here all came from a human donor with aplastic anemia.

This clonotype was counted many times. V gene TRBV9 combines with J gene TRBJ2-1; no clear D. V was shortened by 4 bases and J by 0 bases, with 8 bases between the two germline ends. The germline gives CDR1 SGDLS, CDR2 YYNGEE. This CDR3 is built from 14 residues. CDR3 residues: CASSPPSSYNEQFF. CDR3 nucleotides: TGTGCCAGCAGCCCACCCAGCTCCTACAATGAGCAGTTCTTC.

Notes on this clonotype: The CDR3 does not end in the conserved phenylalanine or tryptophan, so this is likely a read error. The chain links TRBV10-3 to TRBJ2-5; D may be TRBD2 (6 bases). The V gene lost 0 bases and the J gene lost 5 bases, with 10 bases spanning the gap. The length of the CDR3 is 14 residues. Germline V gives CDR1 ENHRY, CDR2 SYGVKD. The CDR3, as DNA: TGTGCCATCAGTGAGTCGGGGGGATGGGAGACCCAGTACCCC. It encodes CAISESGGWETQYP.

This clonotype was recorded many times. V and J are TRBV19 and TRBJ1-5, with D maybe TRBD1 (5 bases). CDR1 and CDR2 from the germline V gene are LNHDA and SQIVND (reference sequence). Trimming stripped 3 bases from V and 6 bases from J, with 12 bases between. The CDR3 has 14 residues. The CDR3 is CASSMEGWGQPQHF. CDR3 sequence (DNA): TGTGCCAGTAGTATGGAGGGGTGGGGTCAGCCCCAGCATTTT.

This sequence joins TRBV4-1 and TRBJ2-7; perhaps TRBD2 as D (5 bases). Deletions cut 0 bases from V and 5 bases from J, with 17 bases between. The CDR3 runs to 16 residues. Germline values: CDR1 MGHRA, CDR2 YSYEKL. CDR3 amino acids: CASSQEAAARSHEQYF. Here the CDR3 DNA reads TGCGCCAGCAGCCAAGAAGCGGCCGCAAGATCCCACGAGCAGTACTTC.

The chain recombines TRBV20-1 with TRBJ2-7; no firm D call. The CDR3 length is 13 residues. Trimming left V 1 base short and J 3 bases short, with 10 bases between. Germline CDR1 DFQATT, CDR2 SNEGSKA (reference sequence). CDR3 coding DNA: TGCAGTGCTAGAGCGGCCGACCGCTACGAGCAGTACTTC. Translation: CSARAADRYEQYF.

Details on this clonotype: The CDR3 carries no conserved terminal phenylalanine or tryptophan, so it likely arises from a read error. The DNA is omitted, as the CDR3 cannot be located on it reliably, and the CDR3 follows TCRdb's listing. The chain joins TRBV2 to TRBJ1-4. Inclusive of both ends, the CDR3 amounts to 10 amino acids. Germline CDR1 SNHLY, CDR2 FYNNEI. The CDR3 region is CASRGWKGNY.

The chain links TRBV9 to TRBJ2-7; 13 bases are a match to TRBD2. Germline CDR1 SGDLS, CDR2 YYNGEE. The CDR3 is made up of 15 amino acids. V trimming: 3 bases; J trimming: 5 bases; junction bases outside the gene matches: 5. The CDR3 DNA reads as TGTGCCAGCAGCGGGGGACTAGCGGGGTTTCACGAGCAGTACTTC. Residues: CASSGGLAGFHEQYF.

The chain joins TRBV20-1 to TRBJ2-3, with 11 bases identical to TRBD2. Per germline, CDR1 DFQATT and CDR2 SNEGSKA (reference sequence). This CDR3 has 13 residues. CDR3 sequence (DNA): TGCAGCGGGACTAGCGGCCAGGGAGATACGCAGTATTTT. It yields the protein CSGTSGQGDTQYF.

About this clonotype itself: It is likely a read error, because the conserved phenylalanine at the end of the CDR3 is missing. The DNA of the CDR3 is TGTGCCACCAGCAGAGAACGGCAGGGGTCACCCCTCCACCTT. This translates into CATSRERQGSPLHL. The genes are TRBV15 and TRBJ1-6, with D possibly matching TRBD1 (6 bases). This CDR3 has 14 amino acids. V was trimmed by 0 bases and J by 10 bases, leaving 10 bases between them. Germline lookup yields CDR1 LNHNV and CDR2 YYDKDF (reference sequence).

This clonotype was observed at least ten times. The rearrangement links TRBV10-3 to TRBJ1-5, with TRBD1 identical over 8 bases. The CDR3 spans 13 residues. Germline V gives CDR1 ENHRY, CDR2 SYGVKD. V dropped 7 bases and J dropped 7; count of bases not matched to a gene: 6. The CDR3 DNA is TGTGCCATCACCGAAGGACAGGGCCAGCCCCAGCATTTT. As protein: CAITEGQGQPQHF.

This clonotype was picked up a small number of times. The V call is TRBV6-5, the J call TRBJ2-7, with 9 bases lining up with TRBD2. Germline values: CDR1 MNHEY, CDR2 SVGAGI. The CDR3 spans 14 residues. V was pared by 4 bases and J by 5 bases, with 6 bases of the junction left unmatched. CDR3 bases: TGTGCCAGCAGTTCTAGCGGGATAGGGGACGAGCAGTACTTC. It encodes CASSSSGIGDEQYF.

The chain combines TRBV2 with TRBJ2-3; the D call may be TRBD1 or TRBD2 (6 bases each). The V gene's germline CDR1 is SNHLY and CDR2 FYNNEI. Trimming took 6 bases from V and 1 from J, leaving 26 bases between them. The CDR3 is made up of 19 amino acids. In DNA, the CDR3 is TGTGCCAGCAGGGAGGGCCGAAACAGGGTACCCCGGGGCACAGATACGCAGTATTTT. This gives the protein CASREGRNRVPRGTDTQYF.

This clonotype was counted only a few times. The CDR3 bases are TGCAGTGCTAGAGAGAAGGGGACAACCATTCAGCCCCAGCATTTT. Encoded protein: CSAREKGTTIQPQHF. V and J are TRBV20-1 and TRBJ1-5; D is perhaps TRBD1 (6 bases). Germline assignment: CDR1 DFQATT and CDR2 SNEGSKA (reference sequence). With 0 bases removed from V and 6 bases from J, the gap between germline ends came to 15 bases. CDR3 length equals 15 residues.

This clonotype was seen a handful of times. J is TRBJ2-3 and V is TRBV12-3 or TRBV12-4; the D is unclear. The CDR3 extends over 14 amino acids. Trimming cost V 5 bases and J 2 bases, with 11 bases left between them. The CDR3: CASSTHSLTDTQYF. CDR3 sequence (DNA): TGTGCCAGCAGTACGCACAGCCTCACAGATACGCAGTATTTT.

This clonotype was detected only a few times. The genes are TRBV10-3 and TRBJ1-1; D ambiguous. Germline values: CDR1 ENHRY, CDR2 SYGVKD. This CDR3 has 15 residues. Trimming pared 10 bases from V and 3 bases from J, leaving 21 bases between. The CDR3 spells CASSRGMRTDTEAFF. The CDR3 nucleotides read TGTGCCAGCAGCCGCGGAATGAGGACTGACACTGAAGCTTTCTTT.

A few counts support this clonotype. The chain carries TRBV20-1 and TRBJ1-4, with 7 bases identical to TRBD1. The CDR3 covers 13 residues. The V gene end was trimmed by 5 bases and the J gene end by 1 base; junction bases not matched to a gene: 1. CDR1 DFQATT and CDR2 SNEGSKA come from the germline V gene (reference sequence). This CDR3 reads CSAPGGTNEKLFF. The CDR3 nucleotides are TGCAGTGCTCCAGGGGGAACTAATGAAAAACTGTTTTTT.

There are many counts of this clonotype. V and J are TRBV7-6 and TRBJ2-7; no reliable D call. V gave up 5 bases and J gave up 2 bases, with 10 bases separating them. Germline loops: CDR1 SGHVS, CDR2 FNYEAQ. The CDR3 extends over 13 amino acids. The CDR3 sequence is CASSRTDTYEQYF. For the CDR3, the DNA is TGTGCCAGCAGCAGGACGGATACCTACGAGCAGTACTTC.

The table lists this clonotype with a few counts. V usage is TRBV7-9 and J usage is TRBJ1-1, with D unresolved. Trimming took 7 bases from V and 4 from J, leaving 7 bases between them. Looked up from germline, CDR1 is SEHNR and CDR2 is FQNEAQ (reference sequence). CDR3 size: 11 residues. The CDR3 sequence: CASTWLTEAFF. CDR3 in DNA: TGTGCCAGCACCTGGCTCACTGAAGCTTTCTTT.

The sample holds a few counts of this clonotype. The CDR3 DNA reads TGTGCCTGGAGCGCCGGGACGGTTAGCAATCAGCCCCAGCATTTT. It yields the protein CAWSAGTVSNQPQHF. The rearrangement uses TRBV30 and TRBJ1-5; D possibly corresponds to TRBD1 (5 bases). V shed 3 bases and J shed 0 bases, with 12 bases lying between them. The CDR3 contains 15 residues. The germline V gene encodes CDR1 GTSNPN and CDR2 SVGIG (reference sequence).

V usage is TRBV12-3 or TRBV12-4 and J usage is TRBJ1-4; 8 bases map to TRBD1. This CDR3 contains 14 residues. V lost 7 bases and J lost 7; bases outside the gene matches: 8. The CDR3 is CASNSGTGSEKLFF. The CDR3, as DNA: TGTGCCAGCAACTCCGGGACAGGATCTGAAAAACTGTTTTTT.

The chain recombines TRBV2 with TRBJ1-4; possibly TRBD1 for D (5 bases). The V gene lost 0 bases and the J gene lost 11 bases, with 10 bases spanning the gap. In germline, CDR1 is SNHLY, CDR2 FYNNEI. The CDR3 length is 13 residues. The CDR3 DNA is TGTGCCAGCAGTGAAGCGCCTGAGGGGAAACTGTTTTTT. It codes for CASSEAPEGKLFF.

This clonotype was seen a handful of times. This rearrangement joins TRBV5-1 to TRBJ1-5; maybe TRBD1 (6 bases). The CDR3 covers 19 residues. Per the germline V gene, CDR1 is SGHRS and CDR2 is YFSETQ. The germline V and J ends were trimmed by 0 bases and 0 bases, with 19 bases remaining between them. The CDR3 here is CASSLDPRTDSGSNQPQHF. Written as DNA, the CDR3 is TGCGCCAGCAGCTTGGACCCTAGGACAGATTCAGGTAGCAATCAGCCCCAGCATTTT.